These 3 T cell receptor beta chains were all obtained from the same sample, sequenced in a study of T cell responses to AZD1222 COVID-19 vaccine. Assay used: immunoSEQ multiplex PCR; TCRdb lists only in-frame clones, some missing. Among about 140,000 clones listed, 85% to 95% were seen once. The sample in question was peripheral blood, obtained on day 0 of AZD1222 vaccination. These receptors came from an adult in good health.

The DNA of the CDR3 is TGTGCCTGGAGTGTACGGGGGGCCTATGGCTACACCTTC. As protein: CAWSVRGAYGYTF. The V call is TRBV30, the J call TRBJ1-2; tentatively, D is TRBD1 (6 bases). Per the germline V gene, CDR1 is GTSNPN and CDR2 is SVGIG (reference sequence). The ends were cut back, 0 bases at V and 4 bases at J, with 9 bases in the middle. The CDR3 covers 13 residues. The full variable domain, in which reference TRBV30 and TRBJ1-2 provide the parts outside the CDR3, is SQTIHQWPATLVQPVGSPLSLECTVEGTSNPNLYWYRQAAGRGLQLLFYSVGIGQISSEVPQNLSASRPQDRQFILSSKKLLLSDSGFYLCAWSVRGAYGYTFGSGTRLTVV.

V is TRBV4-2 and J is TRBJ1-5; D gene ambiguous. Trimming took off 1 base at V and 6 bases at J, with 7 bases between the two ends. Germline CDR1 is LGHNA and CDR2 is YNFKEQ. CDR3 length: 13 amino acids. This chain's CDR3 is CASSQVEGQPQHF. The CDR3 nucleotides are TGTGCCAGCAGCCAAGTTGAGGGTCAGCCCCAGCATTTT.

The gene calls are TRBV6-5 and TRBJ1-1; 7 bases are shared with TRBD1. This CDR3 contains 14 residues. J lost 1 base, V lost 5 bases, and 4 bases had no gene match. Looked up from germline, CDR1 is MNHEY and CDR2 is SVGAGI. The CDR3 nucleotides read TGTGCCAGCAGTCTGGACAGGCGGAACACTGAAGCTTTCTTT. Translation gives CASSLDRRNTEAFF.